Each of the 21 T cell receptor beta chains below was sequenced from the same sample in a study of OX40 agonist ivuxolimab in advanced cancers. Method: immunoSEQ multiplex PCR; TCRdb's copy keeps in-frame clones and lacks some. The table has tens of thousands of clones, roughly nine tenths seen once. Specimen: CD4+ or CD8+ T cells sorted from blood, collected in a trial of the OX40 agonist ivuxolimab. The receptors come from an adult with an advanced solid tumor such as melanoma, head and neck, liver or kidney cancer.

The chain combines TRBV5-1 with TRBJ2-7, with 7 bases aligning to TRBD2. CDR1 and CDR2 from the germline V gene are SGHRS and YFSETQ. V lost 0 bases and J lost 4; bases outside the gene matches: 7. This CDR3 has 15 amino acids. The CDR3 is CASSLGGSSDYEQYF. As DNA, the CDR3 is TGCGCCAGCAGCTTGGGCGGGAGTAGCGATTACGAGCAGTACTTC.

The gene calls are TRBV6-5 and TRBJ1-2; D may be TRBD1 (6 bases). CDR3 length equals 15 residues. Per germline, CDR1 MNHEY and CDR2 SVGAGI. V was clipped by 6 bases and J by 4 bases, with 18 bases between them. DNA for the CDR3: TGTGCCAGCAGACCGCCGGCACAGGGAGGCTATGGCTACACCTTC. Translated: CASRPPAQGGYGYTF.

The V gene is TRBV9, the J gene TRBJ2-7; the D gene is possibly TRBD2 (6 bases). The germline gives CDR1 SGDLS, CDR2 YYNGEE. CDR3 length equals 15 residues. V gave up 0 bases and J gave up 4 bases, with 14 bases separating them. This chain's CDR3 is CASSVAGSGVYEQYF. In nucleotides, the CDR3 is TGTGCCAGCAGCGTAGCAGGGTCGGGGGTATACGAGCAGTACTTC.

This chain links TRBV30 with TRBJ2-3; no clear D. There are 13 residues in the CDR3. Germline V lookup: CDR1 GTSNPN, CDR2 SVGIG (reference sequence). With 2 bases removed from V and 2 bases from J, the gap between germline ends came to 8 bases. The CDR3 DNA follows: TGTGCCTGGAGTTCGACAAACACAGATACGCAGTATTTT. Protein sequence: CAWSSTNTDTQYF.

This chain joins TRBV5-4 and TRBJ2-5, with D unresolved. Trimming shortened V by 5 bases and J by 5 bases, and 13 bases separated the two germline ends. This CDR3 region has 13 residues. The germline gives CDR1 SGHNT, CDR2 YYREEE (reference sequence). CDR3 region: CASSSRVVETQYF. The CDR3 nucleotides are TGTGCCAGCAGTTCCCGGGTAGTTGAGACCCAGTACTTC.

The chain links TRBV11-2 to TRBJ1-1; TRBD1 might be the D (5 bases). The CDR3 has 14 residues. The V gene lost 2 bases and the J gene lost 1 base, with 8 bases spanning the gap. CDR1 is SGHAT and CDR2 is FQNNGV in the germline V gene. The DNA for the CDR3 is TGTGCCAGCAGCTTACAGGGACCGAACACTGAAGCTTTCTTT. It translates to CASSLQGPNTEAFF.

The V call is TRBV2, the J call TRBJ2-1; D gene uncertain. V dropped 8 bases and J dropped 3 bases, with 11 bases sitting between them. The CDR3 has 13 residues. Germline-derived CDR1 and CDR2 are SNHLY and FYNNEI. The CDR3 is CASGPRGYNEQFF. The DNA for the CDR3 is TGTGCCAGCGGGCCTCGAGGCTACAATGAGCAGTTCTTC.

The gene calls are TRBV7-2 and TRBJ2-2, with 13 positions matching TRBD2. Trimming took 3 bases from V and 0 from J; bases not matched to a gene: 4. In germline, CDR1 is SGHTA, CDR2 FQGNSA. The CDR3 covers 18 residues. The CDR3 region has the DNA TGTGCCAGCAGCTTGACTAGCGGGGGGCTCGCGAACACCGGGGAGCTGTTTTTT. Protein product: CASSLTSGGLANTGELFF.

The gene calls are TRBV9 and TRBJ2-1, with 7 bases identical to TRBD2. Germline lookup yields CDR1 SGDLS and CDR2 YYNGEE. Trimming at V came to 0 bases and at J to 8 bases, leaving 8 bases not matched to a gene. There are 15 residues in the CDR3. CDR3 amino acids: CASSVVGAGADEQFF. In nucleotides, the CDR3 is TGTGCCAGCAGCGTAGTCGGGGCGGGAGCGGATGAGCAGTTCTTC.

The chain employs TRBV18 and TRBJ2-5; the match to TRBD2 covers 12 bases. J gave up 4 bases and V 3 bases, and 0 bases lay outside the gene matches. The V gene's germline CDR1 is KGHSH and CDR2 LQKENI. The length of the CDR3 is 14 residues. CDR3 in amino acids: CASSPGLAGETQYF. CDR3 DNA sequence: TGTGCCAGCTCACCGGGACTAGCGGGAGAGACCCAGTACTTC.

This CDR3 is CASSTLGASANTGELFF. As DNA, the CDR3 is TGTGCCAGTAGTACCCTCGGGGCTAGCGCCAACACCGGGGAGCTGTTTTTT. The gene calls are TRBV19 and TRBJ2-2, with a tentative D call TRBD2 (6 bases). Germline assignment: CDR1 LNHDA and CDR2 SQIVND (reference sequence). CDR3 length equals 17 residues. V shed 4 bases and J shed 2 bases, with 17 bases lying between them.

The chain links TRBV5-1 to TRBJ2-1, with D possibly matching TRBD2 (6 bases). CDR1 is SGHRS and CDR2 is YFSETQ in the germline V gene. The CDR3 is made up of 18 amino acids. V lost 6 bases to trimming and J lost 0 bases, with 22 bases between them. The CDR3 sequence is CASTGSGATGSSYNEQFF. The CDR3 DNA reads as TGCGCCAGCACGGGTAGCGGAGCTACCGGGAGCTCCTACAATGAGCAGTTCTTC. The whole variable domain, filled in from reference TRBV5-1 and TRBJ2-1, reads KAGVTQTPRYLIKTRGQQVTLSCSPISGHRSVSWYQQTPGQGLQFLFEYFSETQRNKGNFPGRFSGRQFSNSRSEMNVSTLELGDSALYLCASTGSGATGSSYNEQFFGPGTRLTVL.

The genes are TRBV30 and TRBJ2-7; 12 nucleotides agree with TRBD2. Germline lookup yields CDR1 GTSNPN and CDR2 SVGIG (reference sequence). The length of the CDR3 is 13 residues. The V segment lost 7 bases and the J segment 2 bases; nucleotides outside the gene matches: 3. DNA for the CDR3: TGTGCCTTTCGGACTAGCGGGACCTACGAGCAGTACTTC. Translated, it gives CAFRTSGTYEQYF.

The chain has TRBV5-1 and TRBJ2-2; 11 bases fit TRBD2. The germline V gene encodes CDR1 SGHRS and CDR2 YFSETQ. The CDR3 has 16 amino acids. The junction had 8 bases not matched to a gene; V was cut back by 5 bases and J by 5 bases. CDR3 nucleotides: TGCGCCAGCAGGCCTAGCGGGAGGCGAGGGACCGGGGAGCTGTTTTTT. This translates into CASRPSGRRGTGELFF. The complete variable domain, with remaining parts taken from reference TRBV5-1 and TRBJ2-2, reads KAGVTQTPRYLIKTRGQQVTLSCSPISGHRSVSWYQQTPGQGLQFLFEYFSETQRNKGNFPGRFSGRQFSNSRSEMNVSTLELGDSALYLCASRPSGRRGTGELFFGEGSRLTVL.

The J gene is TRBJ2-5, the V gene TRBV27; 11 bases match TRBD1. The trim removed 4 bases at V and 4 bases at J, leaving 8 bases unmatched. This CDR3 has 16 amino acids. CDR1 MNHEY and CDR2 SMNVEV come from the germline V gene (reference sequence). CDR3 protein: CASSSNGTGGSETQYF. The CDR3 DNA follows: TGTGCCAGCAGTTCCAACGGGACAGGGGGGTCAGAGACCCAGTACTTC.

This chain's CDR3 is CASSSGLVSYEQYF. The CDR3 DNA reads as TGTGCCAGCAGCTCCGGACTCGTCTCCTACGAGCAGTACTTC. The chain is built from TRBV5-4 and TRBJ2-7, with a tentative D call TRBD2 (5 bases). The CDR3 length is 14 residues. The V end lost 3 bases, the J end lost 0 bases, and 10 bases lay between the germline ends. Germline values: CDR1 SGHNT, CDR2 YYREEE (reference sequence). Looking up the rest from reference TRBV5-4 and TRBJ2-7 gives the full variable domain: ETGVTQSPTHLIKTRGQQVTLRCSSQSGHNTVSWYQQALGQGPQFIFQYYREEENGRGNFPPRFSGLQFPNYSSELNVNALELDDSALYLCASSSGLVSYEQYFGPGTRLTVT.

The CDR3 DNA reads as TGTGCCAGCAGAGGGACAGAGTTTTCCTACGAGCAGTACTTC. Amino acids: CASRGTEFSYEQYF. The chain joins TRBV6-1 to TRBJ2-7; 7 bases fit TRBD1. This CDR3 has 14 residues. J gave up 1 base and V 6 bases, and 6 bases lay outside the gene matches. Per the germline V gene, CDR1 is MNHNS and CDR2 is SASEGT.

The genes are TRBV27 and TRBJ2-2; D call uncertain. The CDR3 is 14 amino acids. Germline lookup yields CDR1 MNHEY and CDR2 SMNVEV (reference sequence). V was cut by 7 bases and J by 0 bases, with 9 bases left in between. This chain's CDR3 is CASKDLANTGELFF. CDR3 sequence (DNA): TGTGCCAGCAAGGACCTAGCGAACACCGGGGAGCTGTTTTTT.

The chain employs TRBV11-2 and TRBJ1-1, with TRBD1 as a possible D gene (5 bases). Trimming left V 5 bases short and J 0 bases short, with 7 bases between. There are 13 residues in the CDR3. Germline CDR1 is SGHAT and CDR2 is FQNNGV. This CDR3 reads CASSVQVNTEAFF. As DNA, the CDR3 is TGTGCCAGCAGCGTACAGGTGAACACTGAAGCTTTCTTT.

J is TRBJ2-1 and V is TRBV6-5; TRBD2 aligns across 10 bases. Trimming cost V 3 bases and J 9 bases; bases outside gene matches: 8. The CDR3 spans 15 residues. Germline assignment: CDR1 MNHEY and CDR2 SVGAGI. DNA of the CDR3: TGTGCCAGCAGTTATACCGTTAGCGGGGGGACTGAGCAGTTCTTC. This codes for CASSYTVSGGTEQFF.

The V call is TRBV7-2, the J call TRBJ1-3; no definite D call. CDR1 SGHTA and CDR2 FQGNSA come from the germline V gene. This CDR3 spans 15 amino acids. V lost 1 base to trimming and J lost 4 bases, with 11 bases between them. This CDR3 is CASSLVWGFGNTIYF. In nucleotides, the CDR3 is TGTGCCAGCAGCTTAGTGTGGGGTTTCGGAAACACCATATATTTT.